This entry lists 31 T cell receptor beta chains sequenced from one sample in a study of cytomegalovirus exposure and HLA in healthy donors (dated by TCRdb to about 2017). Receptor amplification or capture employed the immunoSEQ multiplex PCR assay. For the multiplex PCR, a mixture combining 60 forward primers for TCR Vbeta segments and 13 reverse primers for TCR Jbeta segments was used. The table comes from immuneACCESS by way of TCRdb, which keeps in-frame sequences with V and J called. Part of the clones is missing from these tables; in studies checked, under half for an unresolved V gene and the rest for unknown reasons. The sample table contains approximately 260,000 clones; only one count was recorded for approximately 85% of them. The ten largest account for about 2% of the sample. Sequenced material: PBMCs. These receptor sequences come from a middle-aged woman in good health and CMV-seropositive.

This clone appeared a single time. CDR3 bases: TGTGCCAGCAGCTTGCCGGGGAACACTGAAGCTTTCTTT. Translating gives CASSLPGNTEAFF. The gene calls are TRBV5-6 and TRBJ1-1, with D uncertain. The CDR3 runs 13 residues. V gave up 1 base and J gave up 1 base, with 5 bases separating them. CDR1 is SGHDT and CDR2 is YYEEEE in the germline V gene. Complete variable domain (other parts from reference TRBV5-6 and TRBJ1-1): DAGVTQSPTHLIKTRGQQVTLRCSPKSGHDTVSWYQQALGQGPQFIFQYYEEEERQRGNFPDRFSGHQFPNYSSELNVNALLLGDSALYLCASSLPGNTEAFFGQGTRLTVV.

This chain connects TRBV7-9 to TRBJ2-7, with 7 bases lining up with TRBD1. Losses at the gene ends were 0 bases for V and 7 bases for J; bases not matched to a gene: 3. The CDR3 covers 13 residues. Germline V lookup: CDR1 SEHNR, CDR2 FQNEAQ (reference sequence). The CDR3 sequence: CASSLAGTDEQYF. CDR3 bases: TGTGCCAGCAGCTTAGCAGGGACAGATGAGCAGTACTTC.

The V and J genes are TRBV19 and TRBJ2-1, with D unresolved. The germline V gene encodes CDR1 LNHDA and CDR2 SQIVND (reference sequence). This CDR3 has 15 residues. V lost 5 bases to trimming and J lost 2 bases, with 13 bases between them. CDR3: CASSSSVTTYNEQFF. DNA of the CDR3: TGTGCCAGTAGTTCCTCGGTCACGACCTACAATGAGCAGTTCTTC.

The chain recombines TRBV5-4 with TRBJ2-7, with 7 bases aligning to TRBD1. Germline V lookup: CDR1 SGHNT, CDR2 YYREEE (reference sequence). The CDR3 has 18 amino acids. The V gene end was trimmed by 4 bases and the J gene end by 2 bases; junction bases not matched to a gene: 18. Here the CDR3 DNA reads TGTGCCAGCAGCGGAACGGGACAGCAGTTGAAGGGGACCTACGAGCAGTACTTC. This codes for CASSGTGQQLKGTYEQYF. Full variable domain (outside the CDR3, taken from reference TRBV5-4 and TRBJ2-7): ETGVTQSPTHLIKTRGQQVTLRCSSQSGHNTVSWYQQALGQGPQFIFQYYREEENGRGNFPPRFSGLQFPNYSSELNVNALELDDSALYLCASSGTGQQLKGTYEQYFGPGTRLTVT.

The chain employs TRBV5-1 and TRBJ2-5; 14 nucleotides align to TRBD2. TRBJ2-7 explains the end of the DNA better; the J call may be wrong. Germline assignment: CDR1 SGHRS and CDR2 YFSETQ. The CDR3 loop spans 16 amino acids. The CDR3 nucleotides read TGCGCCAGCAGCCGAGGGACTAGCGGGAGAGGCGACGAGCAGTACTTC. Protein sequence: CASSRGTSGRGDEQYF.

CDR3 loop: CASMRGNYGYTF. CDR3 coding DNA: TGTGCCAGTATGAGGGGGAACTATGGCTACACCTTC. The chain links TRBV19 to TRBJ1-2; a possible D gene is TRBD1 (6 bases). V shed 7 bases and J shed 2 bases, with 8 bases lying between them. Germline lookup yields CDR1 LNHDA and CDR2 SQIVND (reference sequence). The CDR3 consists of 12 residues.

CDR3 sequence: CASSFPAGTHNEQFF. CDR3 sequence (DNA): TGTGCCAGCAGCTTCCCAGCGGGAACCCACAATGAGCAGTTCTTC. The chain couples TRBV5-8 to TRBJ2-1; 7 nucleotides align to TRBD2. Per germline, CDR1 SGHTS and CDR2 YDEGEE. With 2 bases clipped from V and 5 bases from J, the junction kept 7 bases outside the gene matches. The CDR3 sequence is 15 residues long.

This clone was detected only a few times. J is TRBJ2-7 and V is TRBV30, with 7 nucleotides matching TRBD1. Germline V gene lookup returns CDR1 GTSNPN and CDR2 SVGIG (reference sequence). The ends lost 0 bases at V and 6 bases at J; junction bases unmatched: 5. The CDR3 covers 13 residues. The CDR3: CAWSVQGPVEQYF. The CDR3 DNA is TGTGCCTGGAGTGTACAGGGGCCGGTCGAGCAGTACTTC.

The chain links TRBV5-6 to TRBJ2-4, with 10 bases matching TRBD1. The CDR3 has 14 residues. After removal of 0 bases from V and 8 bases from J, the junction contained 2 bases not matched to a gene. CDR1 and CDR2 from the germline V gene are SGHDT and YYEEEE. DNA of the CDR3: TGTGCCAGCAGCTTGGGACAGGGGGCTGACATTCAGTACTTC. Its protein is CASSLGQGADIQYF.

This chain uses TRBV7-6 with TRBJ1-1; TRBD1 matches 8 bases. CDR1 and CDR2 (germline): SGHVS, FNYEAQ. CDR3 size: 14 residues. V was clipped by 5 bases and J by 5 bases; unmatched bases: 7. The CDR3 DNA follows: TGTGCCAGCAGCGGTGACAGGGGAGGAACTGAAGCTTTCTTT. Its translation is CASSGDRGGTEAFF.

In DNA, the CDR3 is TGCGCCAGCAGCTTGGAGCAGGGGTGGTACAATGAGCAGTTCTTC. Translating gives CASSLEQGWYNEQFF. This chain links TRBV5-1 with TRBJ2-1; the D gene is possibly TRBD1 (6 bases). The V end lost 0 bases, the J end lost 4 bases, and 11 bases lay between the germline ends. The CDR3 contains 15 residues. Germline loops: CDR1 SGHRS, CDR2 YFSETQ.

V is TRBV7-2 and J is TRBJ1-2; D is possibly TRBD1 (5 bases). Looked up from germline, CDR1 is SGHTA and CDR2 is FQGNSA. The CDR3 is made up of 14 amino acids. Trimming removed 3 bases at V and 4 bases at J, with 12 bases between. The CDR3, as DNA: TGTGCCAGCAGCTTTGCAGGGTTTCCCTATGGCTACACCTTC. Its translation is CASSFAGFPYGYTF.

This CDR3 reads CASSFRGETYEQYF. The CDR3 coding sequence is TGTGCCAGCAGCTTCCGGGGAGAGACCTACGAGCAGTACTTC. The chain links TRBV7-9 to TRBJ2-7; D may be TRBD2 (5 bases). The CDR3 is made up of 14 amino acids. Germline loops: CDR1 SEHNR, CDR2 FQNEAQ (reference sequence). V lost 3 bases and J 2 bases, leaving 11 bases between the germline ends.

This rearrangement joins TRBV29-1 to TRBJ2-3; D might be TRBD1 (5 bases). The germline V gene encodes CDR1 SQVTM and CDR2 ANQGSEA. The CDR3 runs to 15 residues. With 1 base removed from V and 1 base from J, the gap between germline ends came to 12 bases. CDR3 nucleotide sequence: TGCAGCGTTGAAGGAGGCCAGGGCGGCACAGATACGCAGTATTTT. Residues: CSVEGGQGGTDTQYF.

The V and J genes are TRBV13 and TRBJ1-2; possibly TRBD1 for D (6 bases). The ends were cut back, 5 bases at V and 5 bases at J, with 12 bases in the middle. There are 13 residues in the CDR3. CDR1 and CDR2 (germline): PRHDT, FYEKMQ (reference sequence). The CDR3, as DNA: TGTGCCAGCAGCGTCAGGGACAAATATGGCTACACCTTC. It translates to CASSVRDKYGYTF.

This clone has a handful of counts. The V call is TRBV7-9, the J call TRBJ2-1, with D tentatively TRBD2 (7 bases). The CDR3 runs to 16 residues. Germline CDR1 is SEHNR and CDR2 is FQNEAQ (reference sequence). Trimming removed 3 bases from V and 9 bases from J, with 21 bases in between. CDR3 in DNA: TGTGCCAGCAGCTTGATGTCCCCGGGGGGCGGTAGTGAGCAGTTCTTC. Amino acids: CASSLMSPGGGSEQFF. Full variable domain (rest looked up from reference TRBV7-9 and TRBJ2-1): DTGVSQNPRHKITKRGQNVTFRCDPISEHNRLYWYRQTLGQGPEFLTYFQNEAQLEKSRLLSDRFSAERPKGSFSTLEIQRTEQGDSAMYLCASSLMSPGGGSEQFFGPGTRLTVL.

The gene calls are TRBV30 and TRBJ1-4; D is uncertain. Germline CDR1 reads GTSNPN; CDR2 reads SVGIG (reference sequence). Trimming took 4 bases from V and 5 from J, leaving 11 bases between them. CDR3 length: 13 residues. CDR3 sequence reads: CAWKASGNEKLFF. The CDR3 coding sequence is TGTGCCTGGAAGGCTTCGGGAAATGAAAAACTGTTTTTT.

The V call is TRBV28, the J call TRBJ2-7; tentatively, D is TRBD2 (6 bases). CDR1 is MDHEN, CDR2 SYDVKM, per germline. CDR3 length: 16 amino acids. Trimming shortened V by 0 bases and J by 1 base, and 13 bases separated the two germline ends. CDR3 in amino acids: CASSLWGGGGSYEQYF. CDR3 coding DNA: TGTGCCAGCAGTTTATGGGGGGGAGGCGGGTCCTACGAGCAGTACTTC. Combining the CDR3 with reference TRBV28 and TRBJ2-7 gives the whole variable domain DVKVTQSSRYLVKRTGEKVFLECVQDMDHENMFWYRQDPGLGLRLIYFSYDVKMKEKGDIPEGYSVSREKKERFSLILESASTNQTSMYLCASSLWGGGGSYEQYFGPGTRLTVT.

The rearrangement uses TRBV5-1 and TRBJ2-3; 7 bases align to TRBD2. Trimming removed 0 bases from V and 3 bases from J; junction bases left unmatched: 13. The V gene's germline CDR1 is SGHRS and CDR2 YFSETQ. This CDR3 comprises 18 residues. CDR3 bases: TGCGCCAGCAGCTTGGAATTGTCGGCTAGCGGTTTAACAGATACGCAGTATTTT. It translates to CASSLELSASGLTDTQYF.

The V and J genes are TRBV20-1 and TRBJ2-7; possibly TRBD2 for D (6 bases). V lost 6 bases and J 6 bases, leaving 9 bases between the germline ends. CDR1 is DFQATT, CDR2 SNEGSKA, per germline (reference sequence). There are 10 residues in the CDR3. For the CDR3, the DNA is TGCAGTGCCCGGGAGTCCGAGCAGTACTTC. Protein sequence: CSARESEQYF.

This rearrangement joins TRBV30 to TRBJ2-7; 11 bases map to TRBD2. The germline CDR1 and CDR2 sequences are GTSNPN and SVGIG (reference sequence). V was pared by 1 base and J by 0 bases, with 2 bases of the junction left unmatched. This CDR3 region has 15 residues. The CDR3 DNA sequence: TGTGCCTGGAGTGGGACTAGCGGGCTCTCCTACGAGCAGTACTTC. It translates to CAWSGTSGLSYEQYF.

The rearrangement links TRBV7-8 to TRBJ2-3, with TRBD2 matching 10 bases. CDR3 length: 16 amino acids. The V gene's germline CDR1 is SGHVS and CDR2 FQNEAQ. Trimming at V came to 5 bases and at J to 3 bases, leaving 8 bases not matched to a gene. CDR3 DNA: TGTGCCAGCAGCGAGCGTAGCGGGAGGTCAACAGATACGCAGTATTTT. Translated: CASSERSGRSTDTQYF. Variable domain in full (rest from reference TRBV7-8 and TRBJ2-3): GAGVSQSPRYKVAKRGQDVALRCDPISGHVSLFWYQQALGQGPEFLTYFQNEAQLDKSGLPSDRFFAERPEGSVSTLKIQRTQQEDSAVYLCASSERSGRSTDTQYFGPGTRLTVL.

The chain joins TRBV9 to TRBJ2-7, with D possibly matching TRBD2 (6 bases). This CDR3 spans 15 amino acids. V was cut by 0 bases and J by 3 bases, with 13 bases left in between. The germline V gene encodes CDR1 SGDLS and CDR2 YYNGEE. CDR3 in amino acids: CASSVDGRIHYEQYF. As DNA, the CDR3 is TGTGCCAGCAGCGTAGACGGGAGAATACACTACGAGCAGTACTTC. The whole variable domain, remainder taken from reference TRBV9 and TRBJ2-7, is DSGVTQTPKHLITATGQRVTLRCSPRSGDLSVYWYQQSLDQGLQFLIQYYNGEERAKGNILERFSAQQFPDLHSELNLSSLELGDSALYFCASSVDGRIHYEQYFGPGTRLTVT.

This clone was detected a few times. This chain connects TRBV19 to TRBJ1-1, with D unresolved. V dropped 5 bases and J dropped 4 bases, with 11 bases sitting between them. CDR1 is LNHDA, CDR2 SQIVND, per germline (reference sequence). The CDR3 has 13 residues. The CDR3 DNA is TGTGCCAGTAGTGTATCCGTTCTCACTGAAGCTTTCTTT. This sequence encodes CASSVSVLTEAFF.

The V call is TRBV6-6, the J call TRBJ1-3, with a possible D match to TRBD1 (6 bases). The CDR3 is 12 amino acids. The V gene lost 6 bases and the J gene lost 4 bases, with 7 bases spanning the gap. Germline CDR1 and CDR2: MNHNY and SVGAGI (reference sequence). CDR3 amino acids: CASSGTGNTIYF. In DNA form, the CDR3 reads TGTGCCAGCAGCGGGACAGGAAACACCATATATTTT.

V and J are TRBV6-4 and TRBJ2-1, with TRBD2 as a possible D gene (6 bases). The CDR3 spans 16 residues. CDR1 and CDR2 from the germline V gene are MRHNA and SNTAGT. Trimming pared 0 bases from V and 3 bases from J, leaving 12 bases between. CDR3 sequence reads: CASSDSWTMSYNEQFF. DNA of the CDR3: TGTGCCAGCAGTGACTCCTGGACTATGAGCTACAATGAGCAGTTCTTC.

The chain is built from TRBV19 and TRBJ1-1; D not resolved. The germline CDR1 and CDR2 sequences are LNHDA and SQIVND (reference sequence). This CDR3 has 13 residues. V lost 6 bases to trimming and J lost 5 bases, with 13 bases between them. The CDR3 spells CASRPPGGTEAFF. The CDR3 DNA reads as TGTGCCAGTAGACCCCCGGGAGGAACTGAAGCTTTCTTT. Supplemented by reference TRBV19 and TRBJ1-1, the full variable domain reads DGGITQSPKYLFRKEGQNVTLSCEQNLNHDAMYWYRQDPGQGLRLIYYSQIVNDFQKGDIAEGYSVSREKKESFPLTVTSAQKNPTAFYLCASRPPGGTEAFFGQGTRLTVV.

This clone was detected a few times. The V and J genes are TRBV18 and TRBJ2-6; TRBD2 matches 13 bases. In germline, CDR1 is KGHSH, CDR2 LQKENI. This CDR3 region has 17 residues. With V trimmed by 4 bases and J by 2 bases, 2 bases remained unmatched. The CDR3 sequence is CASSHGLAGAGANVLTF. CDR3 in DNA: TGTGCCAGCTCACATGGACTAGCGGGAGCTGGGGCCAACGTCCTGACTTTC.

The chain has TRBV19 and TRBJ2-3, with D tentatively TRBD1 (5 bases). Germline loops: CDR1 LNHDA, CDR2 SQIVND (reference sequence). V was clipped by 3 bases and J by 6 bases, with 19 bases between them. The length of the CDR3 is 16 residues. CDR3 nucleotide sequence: TGTGCCAGTAGTATTCTTACTGGGGCGTACCCGGATACGCAGTATTTT. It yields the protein CASSILTGAYPDTQYF.

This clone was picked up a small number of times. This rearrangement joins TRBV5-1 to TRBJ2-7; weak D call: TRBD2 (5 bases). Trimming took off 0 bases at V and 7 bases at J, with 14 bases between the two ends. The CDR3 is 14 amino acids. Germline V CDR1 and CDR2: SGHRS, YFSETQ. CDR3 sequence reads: CASSLAGEMGEQYF. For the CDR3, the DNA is TGCGCCAGCAGCTTGGCCGGGGAGATGGGAGAGCAGTACTTC.

The CDR3 loop is CASSISENPYNEQFF. In DNA form, the CDR3 reads TGTGCCAGTAGCATTAGCGAGAACCCCTACAATGAGCAGTTCTTC. The V and J genes are TRBV19 and TRBJ2-1; maybe TRBD2 (5 bases). The CDR3 runs to 15 residues. V gave up 6 bases and J gave up 2 bases, with 14 bases separating them. The germline CDR1 and CDR2 sequences are LNHDA and SQIVND (reference sequence).